This is a list of T cell receptor beta chains from one sample in a study of blood T cell repertoires in COVID-19. Clones were read by immunoSEQ multiplex PCR, and TCRdb kept only the in-frame ones, dropping some. The sample lists roughly 380,000 clones; 85% were seen once. The specimen was peripheral blood. Receptors originate from a woman under 30 with acute or convalescent COVID-19. Both conserved end residues are part of each CDR3. A D gene is named only where the DNA matches it firmly. For some rows the clone size is stated as once, few or many, or as a class when expanded; others skip it.

abundance | j_gene | v_gene | d_gene | CDR3nt | CDR3aa
- | TRBJ1-2 | TRBV5-1 | - | TGCGCCAGCAGCTCTCAGGGGACAAAGACTAACTATGGCTACACCTTC | CASSSQGTKTNYGYTF
- | TRBJ1-2 | TRBV19 | - | TGTGCCAGTAGTATTCCGGGTCTCTATGGCTACACCTTC | CASSIPGLYGYTF
- | TRBJ2-3 | TRBV27 | TRBD2 | TGTGCCAGCAGTAAAGGGACTAGCGGGACAGATACGCAGTATTTT | CASSKGTSGTDTQYF
- | TRBJ2-7 | TRBV5-1 | - | TGCGCCAGCAGCTGGGGGCCTCGGGACGTTAGAGGGGAGCAGTACTTC | CASSWGPRDVRGEQYF
- | TRBJ1-1 | TRBV7-9 | - | TGTGCCAGCAGCTTAGCGCGGGAGGCTGAAGCTTTCTTT | CASSLAREAEAFF
- | TRBJ2-7 | TRBV3-1/TRBV3-2 | - | TGTGCCAGCAGCCAGCGGGACAGACCCTACGAGCAGTACTTC | CASSQRDRPYEQYF
- | TRBJ1-4 | TRBV6-1 | - | TGTGCCAGCAGTGAAAAACAGGGAGTGAAAGAAAAACTGTTTTTT | CASSEKQGVKEKLFF
few | TRBJ2-6 | TRBV5-6 | - | TGTGCCAGCAGCTTGGGTCTCTCTGGGGCCAACGTCCTGACTTTC | CASSLGLSGANVLTF
- | TRBJ2-3 | TRBV5-1 | TRBD2 | TGCGCCAGCAGCTTGGCCCCTCCTTCTAGCGGGGGCCGGGGCACAGATACGCAGTATTTT | CASSLAPPSSGGRGTDTQYF
- | TRBJ1-1 | TRBV6-2/TRBV6-3 | TRBD1 | TGTGCCAGCAGTCCACAGGGGGGCACTGAAGCTTTCTTT | CASSPQGGTEAFF
- | TRBJ2-4 | TRBV11-2 | TRBD2 | TGTGCCAGCAGCTTAGACCCGGGGAGGGCCATTCAGTACTTC | CASSLDPGRAIQYF
- | TRBJ1-4 | TRBV9 | TRBD1 | TGTGCCAGCAGCGTTCTAGACAGGGTGGATGAAAAACTGTTTTTT | CASSVLDRVDEKLFF
once | TRBJ2-7 | TRBV7-9 | - | TGTGCCAGCAGCTTTGAGACCTACGAGCAGTACTTC | CASSFETYEQYF
- | TRBJ2-6 | TRBV7-2 | - | TGTGCCAGCAGCTTAAACAGTGTAGGGGCCAACGTCCTGACTTTC | CASSLNSVGANVLTF
- | TRBJ2-5 | TRBV7-3 | TRBD2 | TGTGCCAGCAGCTCCGGACTAGCGGGCGTCCAAGAGACCCAGTACTTC | CASSSGLAGVQETQYF
- | TRBJ1-2 | TRBV11-2 | TRBD1 | TGTGCCAGCAGCTTAGAAAGGACAGGGGGCGGCTACACCTTC | CASSLERTGGGYTF
- | TRBJ1-1 | TRBV5-1 | TRBD1 | TGCGCCAGCAGCACCGGACAGGGGGCGCAGATTGACACTGAAGCTTTCTTT | CASSTGQGAQIDTEAFF
- | TRBJ2-3 | TRBV2 | TRBD1 | TGTGCCAGCATTCAGACAGGGAATACGCAGTATTTT | CASIQTGNTQYF
few | TRBJ1-4 | TRBV4-1 | - | TGCGCCAGCAGCGCGTGGGCAGCACCTAATGAAAAACTGTTTTTT | CASSAWAAPNEKLFF
- | TRBJ2-7 | TRBV5-1 | - | TGCGCCAGCAGCCTAGCCGACGAGCAGTACTTC | CASSLADEQYF
- | TRBJ2-7 | TRBV18 | TRBD1 | TGTGCCAGCTCACGAGAACAGGGGGGGCAGTACTTC | CASSREQGGQYF
- | TRBJ1-1 | TRBV7-2 | - | TGTGCCAGCAGCCCCTCATTGGGGCAGGGTAACACTGAAGCTTTCTTT | CASSPSLGQGNTEAFF
- | TRBJ1-5 | TRBV7-2 | TRBD1 | TGTGCCAGCAGCTTTGGACAGGGGCAGCATCAGCCCCAGCATTTT | CASSFGQGQHQPQHF
- | TRBJ2-1 | TRBV5-1 | TRBD2 | TGCGCCAGCAGCTCCGGACTAGCGGGGGCTCGCTCCTACAATGAGCAGTTCTTC | CASSSGLAGARSYNEQFF
once | TRBJ2-4 | TRBV5-1 | TRBD1 | TGCGCCAGCAGCTCAACAGGGGGTGGAGAAAACATTCAGTACTTC | CASSSTGGGENIQYF
- | TRBJ2-2 | TRBV3-1/TRBV3-2 | - | TGTGCCAGCAGCCAAGACCCCCCACAGGCCGGGGAGCTGTTTTTT | CASSQDPPQAGELFF
- | TRBJ1-5 | TRBV5-1 | - | TGCGCCAGCAGCTTGGACGGGGATCAGCCCCAGCATTTT | CASSLDGDQPQHF
- | TRBJ2-1 | TRBV3-1/TRBV3-2 | - | TGTGCCAGCAGCACAACCGGCCTAGGCCGCTTCAATGAGCAGTTCTTC | CASSTTGLGRFNEQFF
- | TRBJ2-5 | TRBV21-1 | - | TGTGCCAGCAGCAAAGGAGGGCTCGGGGTAGACGGAGAGACCCAGTACTTC | CASSKGGLGVDGETQYF
- | TRBJ2-1 | TRBV6-5 | - | TGTGCCAGCAGTTACGGGGTTGGCGGGGGCGTACAGTTCTTC | CASSYGVGGGVQFF
- | TRBJ2-7 | TRBV19 | - | TGTGCCAGTAGTATAGTGGCCATCGGGGCCTACGAGCAGTACTTC | CASSIVAIGAYEQYF
- | TRBJ1-1 | TRBV2 | - | TGTGCCAGCAGCCCTAACGAAAATATGAACACTGAAGCTTTCTTT | CASSPNENMNTEAFF